The 31 T cell receptor beta chains below come from one sample, sequenced in a study of cytomegalovirus exposure and HLA in healthy donors. The PCR made use of 60 Vbeta and 13 Jbeta primers. The assay was immunoSEQ multiplex PCR, and TCRdb's table has in-frame clones only and misses some. The sample consists of approximately 100,000 clones, roughly 67% of them appearing once. The sequenced sample consisted of PBMCs. The source is a human donor in good health.

This sequence joins TRBV18 and TRBJ1-1; 9 bases are shared with TRBD1. CDR3 length: 14 residues. V trimming: 3 bases; J trimming: 6 bases; junction bases outside the gene matches: 5. CDR1 and CDR2 (germline): KGHSH, LQKENI. CDR3 bases: TGTGCCAGCTCACCTACCCGGACAGGGGCTGAAGCTTTCTTT. Translating gives CASSPTRTGAEAFF.

The chain has TRBV5-8 and TRBJ1-5; 8 bases agree with TRBD1. There are 14 residues in the CDR3. Germline trimming cut 5 bases from V and 4 bases from J; bases unmatched to any gene: 5. Germline loops: CDR1 SGHTS, CDR2 YDEGEE. The CDR3 reads CASRLGQGNQPQHF. CDR3 bases: TGTGCCAGCAGACTAGGACAGGGAAATCAGCCCCAGCATTTT. The full variable domain, rest sourced from reference TRBV5-8 and TRBJ1-5, is EAGVTQSPTHLIKTRGQQATLRCSPISGHTSVYWYQQALGLGLQFLLWYDEGEERNRGNFPPRFSGRQFPNYSSELNVNALELEDSALYLCASRLGQGNQPQHFGDGTRLSIL.

This clone was seen a few times. This chain joins TRBV4-3 and TRBJ1-3, with unresolved D. CDR1 and CDR2 from the germline V gene are LGHNA and YSLEER. Trimming took 0 bases from V and 1 from J, leaving 7 bases between them. The length of the CDR3 is 15 residues. The CDR3 spells CASSQDTGSGNTIYF. In DNA, the CDR3 is TGCGCCAGCAGCCAAGATACGGGGTCTGGAAACACCATATATTTT.

The count of this clone is one. The chain carries TRBV9 and TRBJ2-5; 7 bases map to TRBD1. The CDR3 consists of 13 residues. V gave up 4 bases and J gave up 5 bases; unmatched junction bases: 5. From germline, CDR1 is SGDLS and CDR2 YYNGEE. The CDR3 protein is CASSLQGWETQYF. In DNA form, the CDR3 reads TGTGCCAGCAGCCTACAGGGGTGGGAGACCCAGTACTTC.

In this sample, this clone turned up a few times. J is TRBJ1-1 and V is TRBV27, with unresolved D. The CDR3 runs 15 residues. Germline assignment: CDR1 MNHEY and CDR2 SMNVEV (reference sequence). Deletions cut 0 bases from V and 1 base from J, with 9 bases between. For the CDR3, the DNA is TGTGCCAGCAGTTTATCAGAACTTTCGAACACTGAAGCTTTCTTT. Translation: CASSLSELSNTEAFF.

The chain has TRBV6-5 and TRBJ2-3; 8 bases are shared with TRBD2. The length of the CDR3 is 15 residues. The trim removed 5 bases at V and 4 bases at J, leaving 8 bases unmatched. CDR1 and CDR2 (germline): MNHEY, SVGAGI. DNA of the CDR3: TGTGCCAGCAGTCTTATAACGGGGGGGGCAGATACGCAGTATTTT. Translation: CASSLITGGADTQYF.

The chain carries TRBV6-5 and TRBJ1-2; TRBD1 is a possible D gene (6 bases). Trimming left V 8 bases short and J 4 bases short, with 14 bases between. The CDR3 length is 13 residues. Germline V gives CDR1 MNHEY, CDR2 SVGAGI. The CDR3 loop is CASRAGGVYGYTF. The DNA for the CDR3 is TGTGCCAGCCGGGCGGGGGGCGTCTATGGCTACACCTTC.

This clone has more than one count but fewer than ten. This chain connects TRBV7-2 to TRBJ2-1, with TRBD1 matching 7 bases. The trim removed 5 bases at V and 8 bases at J, leaving 9 bases unmatched. CDR3 length: 14 residues. Germline V lookup: CDR1 SGHTA, CDR2 FQGNSA. The CDR3 DNA sequence: TGTGCCAGCAGCCCAGACAGGGCTCGGCATGAGCAGTTCTTC. Its translation: CASSPDRARHEQFF.

This clone was counted only a few times. The J gene is TRBJ2-7, the V gene TRBV6-6; perhaps TRBD1 as D (6 bases). This CDR3 is 15 amino acids long. The ends were cut back, 2 bases at V and 2 bases at J, with 13 bases in the middle. Germline V lookup: CDR1 MNHNY, CDR2 SVGAGI (reference sequence). The CDR3 nucleotides are TGTGCCAGCAGTTACGGGGGCGCGGGTGCCTACGAGCAGTACTTC. It translates to CASSYGGAGAYEQYF.

The chain is built from TRBV5-4 and TRBJ2-2; 12 bases agree with TRBD2. Looked up from germline, CDR1 is SGHNT and CDR2 is YYREEE (reference sequence). The CDR3 sequence is 16 residues long. V shed 3 bases and J 4 bases; nucleotides not matched to a gene: 4. CDR3 sequence (DNA): TGTGCCAGCAGCTCTGGACTAGCGGGGAGCACCGGGGAGCTGTTTTTT. Translated, it gives CASSSGLAGSTGELFF.

This clone was observed a handful of times. The chain uses TRBV5-1 and TRBJ2-5; 7 nucleotides agree with TRBD1. Trimming removed 0 bases from V and 5 bases from J; junction bases left unmatched: 4. Germline assignment: CDR1 SGHRS and CDR2 YFSETQ. The CDR3 runs to 14 residues. This chain's CDR3 is CASSLGQGDETQYF. In DNA form, the CDR3 reads TGCGCCAGCAGCTTGGGACAGGGAGACGAGACCCAGTACTTC.

The rearrangement uses TRBV19 and TRBJ2-5; 8 bases are a match to TRBD2. From germline, CDR1 is LNHDA and CDR2 SQIVND (reference sequence). V shed 3 bases, J shed 2 bases, and the junction held 5 bases outside the gene matches. There are 15 residues in the CDR3. This chain's CDR3 is CASSIAGGRQETQYF. CDR3 bases: TGTGCCAGTAGTATTGCGGGGGGTCGGCAAGAGACCCAGTACTTC.

The chain employs TRBV5-6 and TRBJ2-5; 10 nucleotides agree with TRBD1. Germline lookup yields CDR1 SGHDT and CDR2 YYEEEE. The ends lost 2 bases at V and 4 bases at J; junction bases unmatched: 8. This CDR3 spans 16 amino acids. The CDR3 spells CASSLSGTGVGETQYF. The CDR3 DNA reads as TGTGCCAGCAGCTTATCCGGGACAGGGGTCGGAGAGACCCAGTACTTC.

CDR3 DNA sequence: TGTGCCAGCTCACTAGTCCCGGGACAGGGGGCGATTGATGGCTACACCTTC. Its protein product is CASSLVPGQGAIDGYTF. The V call is TRBV18, the J call TRBJ1-2; 12 nucleotides match TRBD1. J gave up 6 bases and V 4 bases, and 12 bases lay outside the gene matches. Per germline, CDR1 KGHSH and CDR2 LQKENI. The CDR3 length is 17 residues.

This chain links TRBV5-1 with TRBJ1-3; D unclear. CDR3 length equals 16 residues. Germline CDR1 and CDR2: SGHRS and YFSETQ. The V and J ends lost 0 bases and 0 bases respectively, with 10 bases between them. In DNA, the CDR3 is TGCGCCAGCAGCTTGGCTGGGCCCGGCTCTGGAAACACCATATATTTT. This gives the protein CASSLAGPGSGNTIYF.

This clone was seen a few times. This rearrangement joins TRBV7-9 to TRBJ2-5; D is perhaps TRBD2 (6 bases). The V gene lost 4 bases and the J gene lost 1 base, with 25 bases spanning the gap. This CDR3 comprises 19 residues. CDR1 and CDR2 from the germline V gene are SEHNR and FQNEAQ (reference sequence). CDR3 sequence (DNA): TGTGCCAGCAGCTCTCCGTGGTGGGGGGAACCAGCGAGCCAAGAGACCCAGTACTTC. It specifies CASSSPWWGEPASQETQYF.

This clone was observed a few times. The chain carries TRBV6-4 and TRBJ1-6; no reliable D call. This CDR3 has 13 residues. V was cut by 6 bases and J by 9 bases, with 12 bases left in between. CDR1 is MRHNA and CDR2 is SNTAGT in the germline V gene. DNA for the CDR3: TGTGCCAGCAGGGGCGACGGGAGTTCACCCCTCCACTTT. Translated, it gives CASRGDGSSPLHF.

This clone appeared once. The same CDR3 arises from other DNA sequences in this sample as well. The rearrangement uses TRBV5-4 and TRBJ2-7; 8 nucleotides line up with TRBD1. The V and J ends lost 4 bases and 1 base, in that order; junction bases with no gene match: 1. The CDR3 is made up of 13 amino acids. Germline loops: CDR1 SGHNT, CDR2 YYREEE (reference sequence). In DNA form, the CDR3 reads TGTGCCAGCAGCCGACAGGGGTCCTACGAGCAGTACTTC. Translation gives CASSRQGSYEQYF.

This clone was recorded once. The chain recombines TRBV4-1 with TRBJ2-7, with TRBD1 matching 9 bases. Unmatched junction bases numbered 5, after V lost 4 bases and J lost 1 base. Germline-derived CDR1 and CDR2 are MGHRA and YSYEKL. This CDR3 spans 15 amino acids. CDR3 coding DNA: TGCGCCAGCAGCCTCTTGGACAGGGGTTCCTACGAGCAGTACTTC. Its protein is CASSLLDRGSYEQYF.

The CDR3 reads CASSLGQGVGELFF. CDR3 in DNA: TGTGCCAGCAGTCTGGGACAAGGAGTGGGGGAGCTGTTTTTT. The chain uses TRBV2 and TRBJ2-2, with D possibly matching TRBD1 (6 bases). Germline-derived CDR1 and CDR2 are SNHLY and FYNNEI. This CDR3 region has 14 residues. V lost 5 bases, J lost 8 bases, and 15 bases lay in between.

For the CDR3, the DNA is TGTGCCAGCAGCTTGATTGGACATACAACTAATGAAAAACTGTTTTTT. Amino acids: CASSLIGHTTNEKLFF. The chain combines TRBV5-6 with TRBJ1-4; the D gene is possibly TRBD1 (5 bases). The CDR3 runs to 16 residues. With 1 base removed from V and 0 bases from J, the gap between germline ends came to 10 bases. Germline V CDR1 and CDR2: SGHDT, YYEEEE.

V and J are TRBV10-3 and TRBJ2-7; D is unclear. This CDR3 is 13 amino acids long. Germline assignment: CDR1 ENHRY and CDR2 SYGVKD. V dropped 2 bases and J dropped 0 bases, with 5 bases sitting between them. Written as DNA, the CDR3 is TGTGCCATCAGTGAGCCCAACTCCTACGAGCAGTACTTC. Encoded protein: CAISEPNSYEQYF.

The chain carries TRBV5-1 and TRBJ2-2; D might be TRBD1 (6 bases). The CDR3 is made up of 17 amino acids. V was cut by 0 bases and J by 0 bases, with 12 bases left in between. Per the germline V gene, CDR1 is SGHRS and CDR2 is YFSETQ. The CDR3 loop is CASSLDSGTTNTGELFF. CDR3 in DNA: TGCGCCAGCAGCTTGGATTCCGGGACAACGAACACCGGGGAGCTGTTTTTT.

The rearrangement uses TRBV29-1 and TRBJ2-7; TRBD1 matches at 8 bases. Germline V gene sequence: CDR1 SQVTM, CDR2 ANQGSEA. The CDR3 spans 12 residues. V lost 4 bases to trimming and J lost 3 bases; unmatched junction nucleotides: 2. The CDR3 coding sequence is TGCAGCGTTGGACAGGGGTACTACGAGCAGTACTTC. It translates to CSVGQGYYEQYF.

This chain uses TRBV5-8 with TRBJ1-2; 11 bases line up with TRBD1. The V segment lost 0 bases and the J segment 6 bases; nucleotides outside the gene matches: 7. This CDR3 has 16 residues. Germline CDR1 SGHTS, CDR2 YDEGEE. CDR3 in DNA: TGTGCCAGCAGCTTGGAACCCCCGGACAGGGGGCATGGCTACACCTTC. It codes for CASSLEPPDRGHGYTF.

This clone was seen only a few times. The CDR3 DNA is TGTGCCAGCAGCCAGACTATTAAGCCAGGGACCCAGTACTTC. Amino acid sequence: CASSQTIKPGTQYF. This chain connects TRBV7-2 to TRBJ2-5; maybe TRBD2 (5 bases). Trimming removed 5 bases at V and 7 bases at J, with 17 bases between. The CDR3 length is 14 residues. CDR1 and CDR2 from the germline V gene are SGHTA and FQGNSA. The full variable domain, completed using reference TRBV7-2 and TRBJ2-5, is GAGVSQSPSNKVTEKGKDVELRCDPISGHTALYWYRQSLGQGLEFLIYFQGNSAPDKSGLPSDRFSAERTGGSVSTLTIQRTQQEDSAVYLCASSQTIKPGTQYFGPGTRLLVL.

This chain joins TRBV19 and TRBJ2-3; 9 nucleotides line up with TRBD2. Germline CDR1 and CDR2: LNHDA and SQIVND (reference sequence). After removal of 3 bases from V and 6 bases from J, the junction contained 7 bases not matched to a gene. This CDR3 is 15 amino acids long. The CDR3 DNA reads TGTGCCAGTAGTATTGGCGGGGGGGCAGCCGATACGCAGTATTTT. Translated: CASSIGGGAADTQYF.

V gene TRBV19 combines with J gene TRBJ2-3; TRBD2 matches 10 bases. The CDR3 covers 15 residues. V lost 4 bases, J lost 0 bases, and 1 base stayed unmatched. CDR1 is LNHDA, CDR2 SQIVND, per germline (reference sequence). DNA for the CDR3: TGTGCCAGTAGTACGGGACTAGCGAGCACAGATACGCAGTATTTT. It specifies CASSTGLASTDTQYF.

The chain is built from TRBV5-6 and TRBJ2-1; 10 bases agree with TRBD1. The CDR3 runs to 15 residues. Germline loops: CDR1 SGHDT, CDR2 YYEEEE. The junction had 10 bases not matched to a gene; V was cut back by 1 base and J by 12 bases. The CDR3 coding sequence is TGTGCCAGCAGCTTGTTCCCGCCCCGGGACAGGGGGCAGTTCTTC. Translating gives CASSLFPPRDRGQFF.

The rearrangement uses TRBV21-1 and TRBJ2-7; TRBD2 was called by the table and not checked on the DNA. TRBV21-1 is marked as a pseudogene. The CDR3 is 17 amino acids. The CDR3 is CASRGKLAGVGSYEQYF. Here the CDR3 DNA reads TGTGCCAGCAGGGGGAAACTAGCGGGGGTAGGATCCTACGAGCAGTACTTC.

The chain has TRBV7-2 and TRBJ1-1; 7 bases fit TRBD1. This CDR3 is 15 amino acids long. CDR1 is SGHTA and CDR2 is FQGNSA in the germline V gene. After removal of 2 bases from V and 0 bases from J, the junction contained 3 bases not matched to a gene. CDR3 bases: TGTGCCAGCAGCTTATTCGGGACAGTGAACACTGAAGCTTTCTTT. Protein: CASSLFGTVNTEAFF.